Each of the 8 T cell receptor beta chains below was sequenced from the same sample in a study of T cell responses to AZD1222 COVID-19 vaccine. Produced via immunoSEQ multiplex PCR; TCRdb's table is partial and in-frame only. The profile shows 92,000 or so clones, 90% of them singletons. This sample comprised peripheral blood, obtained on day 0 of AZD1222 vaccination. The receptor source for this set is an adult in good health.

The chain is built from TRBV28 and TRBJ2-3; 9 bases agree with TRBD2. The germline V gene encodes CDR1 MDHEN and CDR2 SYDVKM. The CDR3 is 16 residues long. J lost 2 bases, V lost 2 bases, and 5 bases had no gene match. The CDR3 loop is CASSLAASGDTDTQYF. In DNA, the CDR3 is TGTGCCAGCAGTTTAGCGGCTAGCGGGGACACAGATACGCAGTATTTT.

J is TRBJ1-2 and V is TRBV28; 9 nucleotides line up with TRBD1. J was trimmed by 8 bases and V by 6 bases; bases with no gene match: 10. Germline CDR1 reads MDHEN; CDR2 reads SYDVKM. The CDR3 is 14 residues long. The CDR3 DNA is TGTGCCAGCAGACGGGGACAGGGCAGTAACGGCTACACCTTC. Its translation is CASRRGQGSNGYTF.

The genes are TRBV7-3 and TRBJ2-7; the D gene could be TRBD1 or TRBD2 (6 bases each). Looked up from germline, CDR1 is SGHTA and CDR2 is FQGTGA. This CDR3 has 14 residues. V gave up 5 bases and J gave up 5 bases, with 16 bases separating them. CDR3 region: CASSPRRDMHEQYF. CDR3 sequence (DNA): TGTGCCAGCAGCCCAAGGCGGGACATGCACGAGCAGTACTTC.

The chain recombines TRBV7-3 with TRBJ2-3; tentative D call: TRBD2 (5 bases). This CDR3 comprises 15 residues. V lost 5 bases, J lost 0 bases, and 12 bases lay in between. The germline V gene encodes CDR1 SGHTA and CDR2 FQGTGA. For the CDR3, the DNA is TGTGCCAGCAGCCGGACTGGGTCTAGCACAGATACGCAGTATTTT. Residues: CASSRTGSSTDTQYF.

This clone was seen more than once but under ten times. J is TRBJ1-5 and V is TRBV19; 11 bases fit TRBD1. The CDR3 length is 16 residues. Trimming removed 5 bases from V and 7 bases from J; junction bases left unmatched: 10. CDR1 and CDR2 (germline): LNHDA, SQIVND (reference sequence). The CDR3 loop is CASSFSDRGRGQPQHF. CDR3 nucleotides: TGTGCCAGTAGTTTCTCGGACAGGGGGCGAGGCCAGCCCCAGCATTTT.

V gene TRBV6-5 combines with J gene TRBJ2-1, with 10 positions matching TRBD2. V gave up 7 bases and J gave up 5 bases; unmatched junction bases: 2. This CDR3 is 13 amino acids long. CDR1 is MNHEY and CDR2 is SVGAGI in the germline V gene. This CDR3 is CASIGLADNEQFF. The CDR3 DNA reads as TGTGCCAGCATTGGACTAGCGGACAATGAGCAGTTCTTC.

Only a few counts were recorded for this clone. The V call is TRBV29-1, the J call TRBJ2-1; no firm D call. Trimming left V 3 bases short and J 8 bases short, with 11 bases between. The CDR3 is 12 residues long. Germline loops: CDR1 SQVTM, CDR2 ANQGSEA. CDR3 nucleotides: TGCAGCGTTGAGACTCCCCGGGATGAGCAGTTCTTC. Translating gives CSVETPRDEQFF.

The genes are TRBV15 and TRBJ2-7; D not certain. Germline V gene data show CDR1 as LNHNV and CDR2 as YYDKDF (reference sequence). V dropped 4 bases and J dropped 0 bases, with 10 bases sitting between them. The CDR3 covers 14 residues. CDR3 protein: CATSKPPTSYEQYF. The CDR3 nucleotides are TGTGCCACCAGCAAACCTCCGACCTCCTACGAGCAGTACTTC.